These 8 T cell receptor beta chains originate from one sample sequenced in a study of beta chain features in type 1 diabetes. Of the isolated RNA, all was reverse transcribed, and so the sequenced material was expressed TCRB transcripts. The table came from immunoSEQ multiplex PCR; TCRdb's copy has only in-frame clones and leaves some out. This sample has around 290,000 clones, with around 7.3% found just once. The sample was central memory CD4+ T cells from blood. These receptors were obtained from a woman aged 18-29 years in good health.

This chain connects TRBV28 to TRBJ2-4; 7 nucleotides line up with TRBD1. J was trimmed by 2 bases and V by 11 bases; bases with no gene match: 9. Per germline, CDR1 MDHEN and CDR2 SYDVKM. The CDR3 length is 14 residues. CDR3 coding DNA: TGTGCCGCCTCTGACAGGGCCTCCAAAAACATTCAGTACTTC. This gives the protein CAASDRASKNIQYF.

This clone was recorded a few times. The chain carries TRBV28 and TRBJ1-6; TRBD1 matches at 7 bases. V gave up 4 bases and J gave up 9 bases; unmatched junction bases: 9. The CDR3 is 15 amino acids. Germline V lookup: CDR1 MDHEN, CDR2 SYDVKM. CDR3 protein: CASSSGGDSGSPLHF. The CDR3 DNA is TGTGCCAGCAGTTCAGGGGGGGATTCGGGTTCACCCCTCCACTTT.

This clone has just a few counts. The gene calls are TRBV25-1 and TRBJ2-1; possibly TRBD2 for D (5 bases). CDR1 is MGHDK and CDR2 is SYGVNS in the germline V gene. V was clipped by 5 bases and J by 8 bases, with 16 bases between them. The CDR3 has 14 residues. In DNA form, the CDR3 reads TGTGCCAGCAGTAGGACTTGGGGAACGGATGAGCAGTTCTTC. Amino acids: CASSRTWGTDEQFF. The full variable domain, in which reference TRBV25-1 and TRBJ2-1 provide the parts outside the CDR3, is EADIYQTPRYLVIGTGKKITLECSQTMGHDKMYWYQQDPGMELHLIHYSYGVNSTEKGDLSSESTVSRIRTEHFPLTLESARPSHTSQYLCASSRTWGTDEQFFGPGTRLTVL.

The V call is TRBV7-8, the J call TRBJ2-7; 7 bases line up with TRBD2. CDR3 length: 14 residues. Germline V gene sequence: CDR1 SGHVS, CDR2 FQNEAQ. Unmatched junction bases numbered 5, after V lost 4 bases and J lost 2 bases. CDR3 nucleotides: TGTGCCAGCAGCTCCTACGGGACTACCTACGAGCAGTACTTC. Translated: CASSSYGTTYEQYF.

This clone has a handful of counts. V is TRBV7-9 and J is TRBJ1-1; D gene unclear. Germline V gene lookup returns CDR1 SEHNR and CDR2 FQNEAQ (reference sequence). This CDR3 is 14 amino acids long. Between the trimmed V and J ends, which lost 1 base and 0 bases, there was a span of 6 bases. CDR3 bases: TGTGCCAGCAGCTTAGGTCACATGAACACTGAAGCTTTCTTT. Translated, it gives CASSLGHMNTEAFF.

The CDR3 DNA follows: TGTGCCAGCAGTTACTCTCCCTTCAGGAGGGCGACTGAAGCTTTCTTT. This gives the protein CASSYSPFRRATEAFF. This chain connects TRBV6-5 to TRBJ1-1; D unclear. This CDR3 comprises 16 residues. With 0 bases removed from V and 5 bases from J, the gap between germline ends came to 16 bases. Germline V CDR1 and CDR2: MNHEY, SVGAGI.

J is TRBJ2-5 and V is TRBV11-2; D may be TRBD1 or TRBD2 (6 bases each). From germline, CDR1 is SGHAT and CDR2 FQNNGV. The CDR3 totals 12 residues. Trimming took 8 bases from V and 5 from J, leaving 12 bases between them. CDR3 in amino acids: CASGGPQETQYF. The CDR3, as DNA: TGTGCCAGCGGGGGGCCACAGGAGACCCAGTACTTC.

Only a few counts were recorded for this clone. The J gene is TRBJ2-5, the V gene TRBV18; no clear D gene. Germline CDR1 KGHSH, CDR2 LQKENI. CDR3 length equals 13 residues. The V end was cut by 5 bases, the J end by 5 bases, with 12 bases between. CDR3 protein: CASSSGLGETQYF. The CDR3 DNA reads TGTGCCAGCTCATCGGGTCTGGGGGAGACCCAGTACTTC.